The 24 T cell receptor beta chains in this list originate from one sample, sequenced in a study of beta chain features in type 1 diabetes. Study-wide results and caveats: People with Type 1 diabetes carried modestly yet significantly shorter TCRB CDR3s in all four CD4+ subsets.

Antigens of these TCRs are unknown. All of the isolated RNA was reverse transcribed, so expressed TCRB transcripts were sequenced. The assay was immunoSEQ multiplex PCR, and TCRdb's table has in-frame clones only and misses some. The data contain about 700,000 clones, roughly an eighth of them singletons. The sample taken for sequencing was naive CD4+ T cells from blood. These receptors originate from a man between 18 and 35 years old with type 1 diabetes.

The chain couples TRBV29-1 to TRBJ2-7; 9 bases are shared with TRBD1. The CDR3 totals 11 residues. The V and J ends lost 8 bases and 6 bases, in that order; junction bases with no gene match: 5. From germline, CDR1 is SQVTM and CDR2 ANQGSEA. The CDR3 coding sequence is TGCAGCTCGGGACAGGGCACCGAGCAGTACTTC. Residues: CSSGQGTEQYF.

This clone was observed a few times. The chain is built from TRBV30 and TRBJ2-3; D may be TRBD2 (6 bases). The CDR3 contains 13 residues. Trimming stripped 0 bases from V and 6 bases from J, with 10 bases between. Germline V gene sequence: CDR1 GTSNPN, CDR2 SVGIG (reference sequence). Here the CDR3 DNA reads TGTGCCTGGAGTGTTCCTAGCGTGGATACGCAGTATTTT. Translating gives CAWSVPSVDTQYF.

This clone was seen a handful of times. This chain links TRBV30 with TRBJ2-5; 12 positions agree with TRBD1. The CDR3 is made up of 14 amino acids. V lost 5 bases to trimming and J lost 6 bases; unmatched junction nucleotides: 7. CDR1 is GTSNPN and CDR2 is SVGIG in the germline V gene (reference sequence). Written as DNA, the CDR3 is TGTGCCTGGGTACTGGGACAGGGGGCTCAGACCCAGTACTTC. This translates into CAWVLGQGAQTQYF.

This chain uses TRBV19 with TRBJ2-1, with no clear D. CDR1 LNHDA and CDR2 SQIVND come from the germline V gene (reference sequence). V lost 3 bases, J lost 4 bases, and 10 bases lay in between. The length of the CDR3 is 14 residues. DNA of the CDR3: TGTGCCAGTAGTATTCGGGCAGAATACAATGAGCAGTTCTTC. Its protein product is CASSIRAEYNEQFF.

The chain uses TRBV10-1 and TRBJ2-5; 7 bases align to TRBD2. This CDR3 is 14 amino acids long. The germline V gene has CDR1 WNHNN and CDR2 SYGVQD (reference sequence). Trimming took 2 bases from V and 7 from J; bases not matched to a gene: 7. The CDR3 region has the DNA TGCGCCAGCAGTGAGGGGGGGGTCCGTGGGACCCAGTACTTC. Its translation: CASSEGGVRGTQYF.

The CDR3 nucleotides are TGTGCCAGCAGTTATGGAAGGGGGGCAAGCTACGAGCAGTACTTC. Translated: CASSYGRGASYEQYF. The chain carries TRBV6-6 and TRBJ2-7, with D possibly being TRBD1 or TRBD2 (6 bases each). The CDR3 length is 15 residues. The germline V and J ends were trimmed by 3 bases and 3 bases, with 15 bases remaining between them. Looked up from germline, CDR1 is MNHNY and CDR2 is SVGAGI (reference sequence).

The CDR3 is CASSAERSQGIYSYGYTF. As DNA, the CDR3 is TGTGCCAGCAGCGCGGAGCGGTCACAGGGGATCTACTCCTATGGCTACACCTTC. The V call is TRBV9, the J call TRBJ1-2; 7 nucleotides agree with TRBD1. The junction had 18 bases not matched to a gene; V was cut back by 3 bases and J by 4 bases. CDR1 SGDLS and CDR2 YYNGEE come from the germline V gene. This CDR3 region has 18 residues.

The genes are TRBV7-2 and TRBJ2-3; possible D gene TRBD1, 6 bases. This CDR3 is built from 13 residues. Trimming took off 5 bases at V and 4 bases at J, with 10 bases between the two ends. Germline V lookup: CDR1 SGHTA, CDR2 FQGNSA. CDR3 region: CASSPYRADTQYF. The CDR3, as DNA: TGTGCCAGCAGCCCTTACAGGGCAGATACGCAGTATTTT.

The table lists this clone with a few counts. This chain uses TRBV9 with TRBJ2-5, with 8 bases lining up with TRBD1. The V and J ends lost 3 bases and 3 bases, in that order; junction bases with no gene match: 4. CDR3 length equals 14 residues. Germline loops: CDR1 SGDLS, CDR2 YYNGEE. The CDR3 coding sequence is TGTGCCAGCAGCGCCAGACAGGGGAAAGAGACCCAGTACTTC. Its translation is CASSARQGKETQYF.

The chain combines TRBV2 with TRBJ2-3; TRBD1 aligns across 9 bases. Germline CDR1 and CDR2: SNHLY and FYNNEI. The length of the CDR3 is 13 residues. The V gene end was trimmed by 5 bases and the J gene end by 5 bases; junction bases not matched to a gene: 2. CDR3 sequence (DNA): TGTGCCAGCAGTAACAGGGGGCTAGATACGCAGTATTTT. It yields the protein CASSNRGLDTQYF.

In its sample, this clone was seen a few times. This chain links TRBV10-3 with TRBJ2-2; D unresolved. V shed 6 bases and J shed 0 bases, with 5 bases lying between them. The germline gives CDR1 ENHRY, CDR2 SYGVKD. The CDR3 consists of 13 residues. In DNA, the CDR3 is TGTGCCATCAGGATATCGAACACCGGGGAGCTGTTTTTT. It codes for CAIRISNTGELFF.

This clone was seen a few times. DNA for the CDR3: TGTGCCAGTGAGGGGCTGAACACTGAAGCTTTCTTT. It encodes CASEGLNTEAFF. V usage is TRBV10-3 and J usage is TRBJ1-1, with D perhaps TRBD1 (5 bases). This CDR3 has 12 residues. The V gene's germline CDR1 is ENHRY and CDR2 SYGVKD. Trimming cost V 10 bases and J 0 bases, with 9 bases left between them.

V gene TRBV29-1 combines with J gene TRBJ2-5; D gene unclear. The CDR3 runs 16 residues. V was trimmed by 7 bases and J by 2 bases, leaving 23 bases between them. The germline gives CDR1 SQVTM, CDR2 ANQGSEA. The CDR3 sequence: CSGAPPGRGPQETQYF. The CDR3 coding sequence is TGCAGCGGTGCCCCCCCCGGGCGCGGACCTCAAGAGACCCAGTACTTC.

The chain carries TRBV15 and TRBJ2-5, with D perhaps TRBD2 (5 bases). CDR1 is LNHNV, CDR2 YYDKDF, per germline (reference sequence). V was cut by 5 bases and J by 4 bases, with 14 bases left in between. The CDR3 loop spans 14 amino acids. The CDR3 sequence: CATSGGPSGETQYF. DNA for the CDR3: TGTGCCACCAGCGGCGGGCCCTCTGGAGAGACCCAGTACTTC. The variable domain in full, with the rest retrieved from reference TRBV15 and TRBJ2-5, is DAMVIQNPRYQVTQFGKPVTLSCSQTLNHNVMYWYQQKSSQAPKLLFHYYDKDFNNEADTPDNFQSRRPNTSFCFLDIRSPGLGDTAMYLCATSGGPSGETQYFGPGTRLLVL.

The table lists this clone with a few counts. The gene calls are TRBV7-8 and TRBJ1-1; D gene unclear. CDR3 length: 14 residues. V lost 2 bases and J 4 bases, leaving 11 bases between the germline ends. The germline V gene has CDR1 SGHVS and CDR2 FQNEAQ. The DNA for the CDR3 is TGTGCCAGCAGCTTAATTCGGGGTAGCACTGAAGCTTTCTTT. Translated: CASSLIRGSTEAFF.

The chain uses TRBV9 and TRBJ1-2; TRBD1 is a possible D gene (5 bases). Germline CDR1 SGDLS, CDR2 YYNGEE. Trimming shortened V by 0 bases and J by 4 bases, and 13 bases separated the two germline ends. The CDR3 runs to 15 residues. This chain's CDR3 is CASSVGGDATYGYTF. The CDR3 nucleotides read TGTGCCAGCAGCGTAGGTGGGGACGCCACCTATGGCTACACCTTC.

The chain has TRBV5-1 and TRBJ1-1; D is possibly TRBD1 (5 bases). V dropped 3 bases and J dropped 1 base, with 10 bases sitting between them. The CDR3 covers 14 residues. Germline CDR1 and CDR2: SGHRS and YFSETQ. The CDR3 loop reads CASSSLGGNTEAFF. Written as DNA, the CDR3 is TGCGCCAGCAGCTCCCTCGGGGGGAACACTGAAGCTTTCTTT.

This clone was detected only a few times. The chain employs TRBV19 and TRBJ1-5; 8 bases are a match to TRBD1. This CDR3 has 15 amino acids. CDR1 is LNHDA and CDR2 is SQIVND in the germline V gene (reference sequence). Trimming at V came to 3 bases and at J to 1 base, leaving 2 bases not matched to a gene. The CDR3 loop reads CASSIRTGSNQPQHF. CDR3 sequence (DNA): TGTGCCAGTAGTATCCGGACAGGGAGCAATCAGCCCCAGCATTTT.

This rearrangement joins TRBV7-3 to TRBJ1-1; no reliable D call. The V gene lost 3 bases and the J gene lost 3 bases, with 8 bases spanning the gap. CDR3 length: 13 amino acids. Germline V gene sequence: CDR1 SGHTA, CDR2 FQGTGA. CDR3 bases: TGTGCCAGCAGCTTCATGACGGACACTGAAGCTTTCTTT. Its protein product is CASSFMTDTEAFF.

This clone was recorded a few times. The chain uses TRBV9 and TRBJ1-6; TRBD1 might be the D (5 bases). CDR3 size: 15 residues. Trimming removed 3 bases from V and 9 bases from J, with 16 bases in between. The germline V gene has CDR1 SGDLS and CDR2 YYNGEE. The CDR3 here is CASSASGLRSSPLHF. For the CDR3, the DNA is TGTGCCAGCAGCGCCTCGGGACTAAGGAGTTCACCCCTCCACTTT.

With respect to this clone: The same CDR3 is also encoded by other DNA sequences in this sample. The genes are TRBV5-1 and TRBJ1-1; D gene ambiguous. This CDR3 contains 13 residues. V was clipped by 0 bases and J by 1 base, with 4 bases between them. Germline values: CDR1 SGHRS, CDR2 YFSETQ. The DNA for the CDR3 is TGCGCCAGCAGCTTGGCGGAGAACACTGAAGCTTTCTTT. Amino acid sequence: CASSLAENTEAFF.

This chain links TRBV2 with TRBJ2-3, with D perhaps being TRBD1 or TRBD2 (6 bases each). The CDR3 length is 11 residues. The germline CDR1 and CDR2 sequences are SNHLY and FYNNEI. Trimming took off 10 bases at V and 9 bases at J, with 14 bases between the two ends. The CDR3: CANKQGGTQYF. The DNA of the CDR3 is TGTGCCAATAAACAGGGAGGCACGCAGTATTTT.

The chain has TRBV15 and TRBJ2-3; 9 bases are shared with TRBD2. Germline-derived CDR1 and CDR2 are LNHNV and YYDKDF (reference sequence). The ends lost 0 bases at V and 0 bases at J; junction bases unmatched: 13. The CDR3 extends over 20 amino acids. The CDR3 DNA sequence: TGTGCCACCAGCAGAGATCGACTAGCGGATAACTACTATAGCACAGATACGCAGTATTTT. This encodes CATSRDRLADNYYSTDTQYF. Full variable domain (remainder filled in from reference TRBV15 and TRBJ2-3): DAMVIQNPRYQVTQFGKPVTLSCSQTLNHNVMYWYQQKSSQAPKLLFHYYDKDFNNEADTPDNFQSRRPNTSFCFLDIRSPGLGDTAMYLCATSRDRLADNYYSTDTQYFGPGTRLTVL.

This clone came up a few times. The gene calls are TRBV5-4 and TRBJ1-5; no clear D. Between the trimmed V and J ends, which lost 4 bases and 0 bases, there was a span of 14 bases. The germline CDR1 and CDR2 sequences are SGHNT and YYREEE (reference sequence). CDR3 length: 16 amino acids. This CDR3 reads CASSLGPKNSNQPQHF. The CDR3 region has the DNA TGTGCCAGCAGCCTCGGGCCAAAGAATAGCAATCAGCCCCAGCATTTT. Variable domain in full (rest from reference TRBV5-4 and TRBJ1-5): ETGVTQSPTHLIKTRGQQVTLRCSSQSGHNTVSWYQQALGQGPQFIFQYYREEENGRGNFPPRFSGLQFPNYSSELNVNALELDDSALYLCASSLGPKNSNQPQHFGDGTRLSIL.